These 30 T cell receptor beta chains were sequenced from one sample in a study of blood T cell repertoires in COVID-19. Clones were sequenced by immunoSEQ multiplex PCR, and TCRdb holds only the in-frame ones, with some missing. The sample gives about 61,000 clones, 88% of which show up once; 20% to 25% is in the top ten. Sequences were obtained from peripheral blood. These receptors came from a woman between 45 and 60 years old with active or convalescent COVID-19.

The chain carries TRBV4-2 and TRBJ2-7, with a tentative D call TRBD2 (5 bases). The CDR3 covers 18 residues. V gave up 4 bases and J gave up 0 bases, with 22 bases separating them. The germline V gene encodes CDR1 LGHNA and CDR2 YNFKEQ. The CDR3 region is CASSPHPRGSHNSYEQYF. In DNA, the CDR3 is TGTGCCAGCAGCCCCCACCCCCGAGGGTCCCACAACTCCTACGAGCAGTACTTC.

V gene TRBV9 combines with J gene TRBJ2-7; the match to TRBD1 covers 7 bases. J lost 7 bases, V lost 3 bases, and 7 bases had no gene match. CDR1 is SGDLS and CDR2 is YYNGEE in the germline V gene. This CDR3 has 13 residues. The CDR3 region has the DNA TGTGCCAGCAGCGACGGGACAGCTACAGAGCAGTACTTC. Translated: CASSDGTATEQYF.

This sequence joins TRBV4-1 and TRBJ2-7, with 9 bases aligning to TRBD1. The V segment lost 1 base and the J segment 2 bases; nucleotides outside the gene matches: 12. The CDR3 loop spans 18 amino acids. Looked up from germline, CDR1 is MGHRA and CDR2 is YSYEKL. CDR3 nucleotide sequence: TGCGCCAGCAGCCAAGCCGATTTTCTGGGACAGGGACCCTACGAGCAGTACTTC. Protein sequence: CASSQADFLGQGPYEQYF.

The chain links TRBV19 to TRBJ2-1, with D possibly being TRBD2 (6 bases). Germline-derived CDR1 and CDR2 are LNHDA and SQIVND (reference sequence). The germline V and J ends were trimmed by 4 bases and 8 bases, with 15 bases remaining between them. The CDR3 loop spans 14 amino acids. CDR3 protein: CASSSREARDEQFF. CDR3 sequence (DNA): TGTGCCAGTAGTAGCAGGGAGGCCAGGGATGAGCAGTTCTTC.

This rearrangement joins TRBV10-1 to TRBJ1-4; 7 bases align to TRBD1. From germline, CDR1 is WNHNN and CDR2 SYGVQD (reference sequence). CDR3 size: 14 residues. V gave up 3 bases and J gave up 4 bases; unmatched junction bases: 2. CDR3 loop: CASSDGTVNEKLFF. CDR3 DNA: TGCGCCAGCAGTGATGGGACAGTTAATGAAAAACTGTTTTTT.

Notes on this clone: Distinct nucleotide sequences in the sample also encode this CDR3. The J gene is TRBJ2-7, the V gene TRBV20-1; D is uncertain. This CDR3 region has 11 residues. Trimming shortened V by 3 bases and J by 5 bases, and 8 bases separated the two germline ends. CDR1 and CDR2 (germline): DFQATT, SNEGSKA (reference sequence). The chain's CDR3 is CSARSGHEQYF. The CDR3 DNA is TGCAGTGCTAGGTCAGGCCACGAGCAGTACTTC.

This clone was found once. The CDR3 reads CASSLVGAAFSGNTIYF. In DNA, the CDR3 is TGTGCCAGCAGCTTAGTAGGGGCAGCTTTCTCTGGAAACACCATATATTTT. The V gene is TRBV13, the J gene TRBJ1-3; a possible D gene is TRBD1 (5 bases). This CDR3 is built from 17 residues. Trimming left V 1 base short and J 0 bases short, with 13 bases between. The germline gives CDR1 PRHDT, CDR2 FYEKMQ (reference sequence). The full variable domain, rest sourced from reference TRBV13 and TRBJ1-3, is AAGVIQSPRHLIKEKRETATLKCYPIPRHDTVYWYQQGPGQDPQFLISFYEKMQSDKGSIPDRFSAQQFSDYHSELNMSSLELGDSALYFCASSLVGAAFSGNTIYFGEGSWLTVV.

The chain employs TRBV6-5 and TRBJ2-1; TRBD2 matches 9 bases. The CDR3 covers 15 residues. CDR1 MNHEY and CDR2 SVGAGI come from the germline V gene. J lost 8 bases, V lost 10 bases, and 15 bases had no gene match. CDR3: CATKRVAGAQDEQFF. CDR3 DNA sequence: TGTGCCACCAAACGCGTAGCGGGAGCTCAGGATGAGCAGTTCTTC.

The V call is TRBV27, the J call TRBJ1-5; possibly TRBD1 for D (6 bases). Trimming pared 8 bases from V and 2 bases from J, leaving 19 bases between. The CDR3 length is 16 residues. CDR1 MNHEY and CDR2 SMNVEV come from the germline V gene (reference sequence). The CDR3, as DNA: TGTGCCAGCCGATCCAGACGGGGGGGCGGCAATCAGCCCCAGCATTTT. Amino acids: CASRSRRGGGNQPQHF.

The genes are TRBV10-3 and TRBJ1-3; 8 bases map to TRBD1. The CDR3 spans 18 residues. Per the germline V gene, CDR1 is ENHRY and CDR2 is SYGVKD. V shed 8 bases, J shed 0 bases, and the junction held 15 bases outside the gene matches. The CDR3 protein is CAIGIGETGESSGNTIYF. The CDR3 DNA is TGTGCCATCGGCATCGGAGAGACAGGGGAGTCCTCTGGAAACACCATATATTTT.

The chain joins TRBV10-3 to TRBJ1-2; 7 bases map to TRBD1. The junction had 8 bases not matched to a gene; V was cut back by 7 bases and J by 6 bases. Germline CDR1 and CDR2: ENHRY and SYGVKD. This CDR3 contains 13 residues. In nucleotides, the CDR3 is TGTGCCATCACCGAACGGCAGGGGGATGGCTACACCTTC. As protein: CAITERQGDGYTF.

The chain carries TRBV5-1 and TRBJ2-7, with 7 bases that match TRBD2. Germline values: CDR1 SGHRS, CDR2 YFSETQ. The V gene end was trimmed by 3 bases and the J gene end by 3 bases; junction bases not matched to a gene: 3. This CDR3 comprises 13 residues. The CDR3 is CASSWERDYEQYF. For the CDR3, the DNA is TGCGCCAGCAGCTGGGAGCGGGACTACGAGCAGTACTTC.

Only one count was recorded for this clone. The J gene is TRBJ2-3, the V gene TRBV3-1 (or the pseudogene TRBV3-2); D call uncertain. The CDR3 covers 14 residues. Germline values: CDR1 LGHDT, CDR2 YNNKEL (reference sequence). V gave up 4 bases and J gave up 4 bases, with 12 bases separating them. In DNA form, the CDR3 reads TGTGCCAGCAGCCGCGTCGAAGTGGCAGATACGCAGTATTTT. It yields the protein CASSRVEVADTQYF.

The rearrangement uses TRBV5-1 and TRBJ2-7; the match to TRBD2 covers 12 bases. The germline V gene has CDR1 SGHRS and CDR2 YFSETQ. The CDR3 is 14 amino acids. V trimming: 3 bases; J trimming: 3 bases; junction bases outside the gene matches: 1. The DNA of the CDR3 is TGCGCCAGCAGCTCGACTAGCGGGAGCTACGAGCAGTACTTC. It encodes CASSSTSGSYEQYF.

V is TRBV18 and J is TRBJ1-1, with D perhaps matching TRBD1 (6 bases). The CDR3 runs 15 residues. Trimming left V 4 bases short and J 1 base short, with 13 bases between. CDR1 is KGHSH, CDR2 LQKENI, per germline. The CDR3, as DNA: TGTGCCAGCTCACAATGGACAGACCCGAACACTGAAGCTTTCTTT. This sequence encodes CASSQWTDPNTEAFF.

The count of this clone is one. This chain joins TRBV2 and TRBJ2-3; TRBD1 aligns across 7 bases. With 8 bases clipped from V and 6 bases from J, the junction kept 8 bases outside the gene matches. This CDR3 has 13 residues. The germline V gene encodes CDR1 SNHLY and CDR2 FYNNEI. CDR3 DNA: TGTGCCAGCGGGTCGGACAGGAGGGATACGCAGTATTTT. Translated: CASGSDRRDTQYF.

The sample holds one count of this clone. The V gene is TRBV27, the J gene TRBJ2-2; unclear D gene. V lost 2 bases and J lost 0, with 7 bases in between. The CDR3 runs to 15 residues. The germline V gene encodes CDR1 MNHEY and CDR2 SMNVEV (reference sequence). CDR3 amino acids: CASSLIAANTGELFF. CDR3 coding DNA: TGTGCCAGCAGTTTAATTGCGGCGAACACCGGGGAGCTGTTTTTT.

The V and J genes are TRBV7-9 and TRBJ2-5, with D possibly matching TRBD1 (5 bases). The CDR3 has 12 amino acids. V dropped 3 bases and J dropped 4 bases, with 6 bases sitting between them. Germline V lookup: CDR1 SEHNR, CDR2 FQNEAQ (reference sequence). CDR3 sequence reads: CASSFRVETQYF. The CDR3 region has the DNA TGTGCCAGCAGCTTCAGGGTAGAGACCCAGTACTTC.

This rearrangement joins TRBV19 to TRBJ2-5, with TRBD1 identical over 11 bases. The CDR3 is made up of 16 amino acids. Trimming removed 3 bases from V and 5 bases from J; junction bases left unmatched: 8. CDR1 is LNHDA, CDR2 SQIVND, per germline (reference sequence). The DNA for the CDR3 is TGTGCCAGTAGTATGAGGCAGGGGACAGGGGGTGAGACCCAGTACTTC. Residues: CASSMRQGTGGETQYF.

This sequence joins TRBV9 and TRBJ2-7, with TRBD2 identical over 7 bases. Germline CDR1 and CDR2: SGDLS and YYNGEE. Germline trimming cut 3 bases from V and 2 bases from J; bases unmatched to any gene: 8. The CDR3 runs to 15 residues. The CDR3 bases are TGTGCCAGCAGCGGGGGGGGAGCATTACCCTACGAGCAGTACTTC. This encodes CASSGGGALPYEQYF. Full variable domain (rest looked up from reference TRBV9 and TRBJ2-7): DSGVTQTPKHLITATGQRVTLRCSPRSGDLSVYWYQQSLDQGLQFLIQYYNGEERAKGNILERFSAQQFPDLHSELNLSSLELGDSALYFCASSGGGALPYEQYFGPGTRLTVT.

This chain links TRBV27 with TRBJ2-7; D is undetermined. With 2 bases removed from V and 1 base from J, the gap between germline ends came to 12 bases. Germline CDR1 is MNHEY and CDR2 is SMNVEV (reference sequence). The length of the CDR3 is 15 residues. The CDR3: CASSLLPGLSYEQYF. The CDR3 nucleotides are TGTGCCAGCAGTTTACTTCCAGGCTTGTCCTACGAGCAGTACTTC.

The CDR3 is CASSVAPGTGNTQYF. CDR3 in DNA: TGTGCCAGCAGCGTAGCACCAGGGACAGGTAATACGCAGTATTTT. The chain joins TRBV9 to TRBJ2-3, with 8 bases matching TRBD1. This CDR3 is built from 15 residues. The germline CDR1 and CDR2 sequences are SGDLS and YYNGEE. V shed 0 bases and J 7 bases; nucleotides not matched to a gene: 7. The variable domain in full, completed from reference TRBV9 and TRBJ2-3, reads DSGVTQTPKHLITATGQRVTLRCSPRSGDLSVYWYQQSLDQGLQFLIQYYNGEERAKGNILERFSAQQFPDLHSELNLSSLELGDSALYFCASSVAPGTGNTQYFGPGTRLTVL.

The chain is built from TRBV2 and TRBJ2-7; 8 nucleotides align to TRBD1. The CDR3 is 14 residues long. The ends lost 7 bases at V and 1 base at J; junction bases unmatched: 6. Germline loops: CDR1 SNHLY, CDR2 FYNNEI. CDR3 coding DNA: TGTGCCAGCATCTACGGACAGGGATCCTACGAGCAGTACTTC. Amino acid sequence: CASIYGQGSYEQYF.

The chain joins TRBV5-1 to TRBJ2-3; D possibly corresponds to TRBD1 (5 bases). Trimming took 4 bases from V and 0 from J, leaving 9 bases between them. The CDR3 has 14 residues. Germline CDR1 SGHRS, CDR2 YFSETQ. The CDR3: CASSGQGSTDTQYF. For the CDR3, the DNA is TGCGCCAGCAGCGGGCAGGGTAGCACAGATACGCAGTATTTT.

The chain couples TRBV10-3 to TRBJ2-6; 8 nucleotides agree with TRBD1. The CDR3 is 18 amino acids. Germline lookup yields CDR1 ENHRY and CDR2 SYGVKD. Trimming cost V 9 bases and J 0 bases; bases outside gene matches: 13. DNA of the CDR3: TGTGCCATTGCCCCCGGGACAGGAGCTTTCTCTGGGGCCAACGTCCTGACTTTC. This encodes CAIAPGTGAFSGANVLTF.

The chain carries TRBV12-3 or TRBV12-4 and TRBJ1-2; D unclear. There are 13 residues in the CDR3. Trimming took off 2 bases at V and 2 bases at J, with 6 bases between the two ends. The chain's CDR3 is CASSLTPNYGYTF. DNA of the CDR3: TGTGCCAGCAGTTTAACACCAAACTATGGCTACACCTTC.

This chain joins TRBV12-5 and TRBJ1-5; perhaps TRBD1 as D (6 bases). The CDR3 has 18 amino acids. Between the trimmed V and J ends, which lost 7 bases and 9 bases, there was a span of 31 bases. Germline V CDR1 and CDR2: LGHNT, FRNRAP. The CDR3 reads CASADQDSGRGKTRPQHF. The DNA of the CDR3 is TGTGCTAGTGCCGACCAGGACAGTGGAAGGGGGAAAACTCGGCCCCAGCATTTT.

This clone occurred once. The J gene is TRBJ2-3, the V gene TRBV6-4; 11 bases are shared with TRBD1. Germline values: CDR1 MRHNA, CDR2 SNTAGT. The J segment lost 4 bases and the V segment lost 5 bases, leaving 2 bases of the junction unmatched. This CDR3 region has 14 residues. CDR3 coding DNA: TGTGCCAGCAGTCGGGGACAGGGGGCAGATACGCAGTATTTT. Translation: CASSRGQGADTQYF.

The chain couples TRBV5-1 to TRBJ1-1; a weak D match, TRBD1 (6 bases). The CDR3 has 14 residues. V was trimmed by 4 bases and J by 5 bases, leaving 15 bases between them. Germline CDR1 and CDR2: SGHRS and YFSETQ. CDR3 residues: CASSATGSGTEAFF. The CDR3 DNA sequence: TGCGCCAGCAGCGCAACAGGGTCGGGGACTGAAGCTTTCTTT.

The genes are TRBV10-3 and TRBJ2-1; 10 bases fit TRBD2. The germline V gene has CDR1 ENHRY and CDR2 SYGVKD. The CDR3 is 15 amino acids. V trimming: 7 bases; J trimming: 1 base; junction bases outside the gene matches: 4. The CDR3 is CAIKQAGGSYNEQFF. The CDR3 DNA sequence: TGTGCCATCAAACAAGCGGGAGGGTCCTACAATGAGCAGTTCTTC.